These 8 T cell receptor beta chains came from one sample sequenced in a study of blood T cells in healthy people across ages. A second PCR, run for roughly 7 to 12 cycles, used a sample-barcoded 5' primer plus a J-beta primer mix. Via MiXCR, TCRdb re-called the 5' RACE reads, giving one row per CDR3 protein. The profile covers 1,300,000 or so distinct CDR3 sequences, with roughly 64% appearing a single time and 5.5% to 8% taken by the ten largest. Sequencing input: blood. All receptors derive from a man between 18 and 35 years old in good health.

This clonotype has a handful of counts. The CDR3 sequence is CASSHHTDSSGGANVLTF. CDR3 bases: TGTGCCAGCAGTCATCATACGGACAGCTCGGGAGGGGCCAACGTCCTGACTTTC. The rearrangement links TRBV6-1 to TRBJ2-6; the D gene is possibly TRBD1 (6 bases). This CDR3 region has 18 residues. Trimming removed 5 bases at V and 4 bases at J, with 21 bases between. Looked up from germline, CDR1 is MNHNS and CDR2 is SASEGT.

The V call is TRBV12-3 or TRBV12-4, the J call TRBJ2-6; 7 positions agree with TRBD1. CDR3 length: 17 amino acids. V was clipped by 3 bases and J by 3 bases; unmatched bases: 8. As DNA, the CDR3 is TGTGCCAGCAGTTTCACAGGGGTGAGCTATGGGGCCAACGTCCTGACTTTC. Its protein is CASSFTGVSYGANVLTF.

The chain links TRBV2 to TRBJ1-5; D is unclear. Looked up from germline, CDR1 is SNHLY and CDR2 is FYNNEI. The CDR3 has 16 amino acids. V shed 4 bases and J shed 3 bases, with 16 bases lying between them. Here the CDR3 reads CASSAPQQLLNQPQHF. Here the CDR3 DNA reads TGTGCCAGCAGTGCACCACAGCAACTCCTCAATCAGCCCCAGCATTTT.

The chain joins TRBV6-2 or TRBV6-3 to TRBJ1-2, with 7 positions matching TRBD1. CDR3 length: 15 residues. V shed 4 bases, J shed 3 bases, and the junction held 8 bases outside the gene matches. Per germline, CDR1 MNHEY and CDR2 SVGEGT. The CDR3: CASSLTGTADYGYTF. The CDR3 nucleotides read TGTGCCAGCAGTTTAACCGGGACAGCTGACTATGGCTACACCTTC.

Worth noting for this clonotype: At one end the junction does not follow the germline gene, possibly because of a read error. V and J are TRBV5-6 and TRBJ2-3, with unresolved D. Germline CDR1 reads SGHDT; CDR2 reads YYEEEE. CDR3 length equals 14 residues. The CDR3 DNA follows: TGTGCCAGCACCTGGCAGACAAGCACAGATACACAGTATTTT. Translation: CASTWQTSTDTQYF.

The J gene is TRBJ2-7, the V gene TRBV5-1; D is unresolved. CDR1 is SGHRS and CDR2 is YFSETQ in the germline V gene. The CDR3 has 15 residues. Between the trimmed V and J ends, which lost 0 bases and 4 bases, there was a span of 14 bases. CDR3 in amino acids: CASSLVPSLGYEQYF. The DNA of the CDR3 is TGCGCCAGCAGCTTGGTTCCAAGCCTAGGATACGAGCAGTACTTC.

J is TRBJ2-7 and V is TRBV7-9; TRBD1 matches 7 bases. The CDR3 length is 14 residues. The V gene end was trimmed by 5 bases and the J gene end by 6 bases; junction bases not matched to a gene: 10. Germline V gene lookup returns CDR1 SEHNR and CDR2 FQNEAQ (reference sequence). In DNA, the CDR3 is TGTGCCAGCAGCACCCAGACAGGGTTTACCGAGCAGTACTTC. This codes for CASSTQTGFTEQYF.

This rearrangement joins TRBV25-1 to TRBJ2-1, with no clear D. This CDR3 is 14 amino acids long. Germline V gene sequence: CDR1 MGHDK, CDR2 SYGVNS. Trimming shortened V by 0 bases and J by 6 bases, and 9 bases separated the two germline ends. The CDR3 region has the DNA TGTGCCAGCAGTGAATACGCAGCTCTCAATGAGCAGTTCTTC. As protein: CASSEYAALNEQFF. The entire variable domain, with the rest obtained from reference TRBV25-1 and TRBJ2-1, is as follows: EADIYQTPRYLVIGTGKKITLECSQTMGHDKMYWYQQDPGMELHLIHYSYGVNSTEKGDLSSESTVSRIRTEHFPLTLESARPSHTSQYLCASSEYAALNEQFFGPGTRLTVL.